The 23 T cell receptor beta chains reported below all come from one sample, sequenced in a study of blood T cell repertoires in COVID-19. Sequenced by immunoSEQ multiplex PCR; TCRdb stores in-frame clones only, minus some. The table records fewer than 300,000 clones, approximately 90% of them present only once. The specimen sequenced was PBMCs or T cells enriched from blood (not recorded which). The receptor source for this set is a man between 35 and 55 years old who had recovered from COVID-19.

This clone was picked up a small number of times. This sequence joins TRBV5-4 and TRBJ2-7, with 10 bases matching TRBD2. Unmatched junction bases numbered 3, after V lost 4 bases and J lost 2 bases. Germline values: CDR1 SGHNT, CDR2 YYREEE (reference sequence). This CDR3 has 14 amino acids. Written as DNA, the CDR3 is TGTGCCAGCAGCGGAACTAGCGGGACCTACGAGCAGTACTTC. Protein: CASSGTSGTYEQYF.

The rearrangement joins TRBV7-8 to TRBJ2-5; D is perhaps TRBD2 (6 bases). With 5 bases removed from V and 5 bases from J, the gap between germline ends came to 18 bases. Germline V CDR1 and CDR2: SGHVS, FQNEAQ. The length of the CDR3 is 15 residues. CDR3 sequence (DNA): TGTGCCAGCAGCCCTCACCTGACTAGTGGGGAGACCCAGTACTTC. As protein: CASSPHLTSGETQYF. The full variable domain, with the rest looked up from reference TRBV7-8 and TRBJ2-5, is GAGVSQSPRYKVAKRGQDVALRCDPISGHVSLFWYQQALGQGPEFLTYFQNEAQLDKSGLPSDRFFAERPEGSVSTLKIQRTQQEDSAVYLCASSPHLTSGETQYFGPGTRLLVL.

A remark on this clone: At the DNA level, this CDR3 is encoded by other sequences in the same sample as well. The chain employs TRBV11-3 and TRBJ1-2; D unresolved. The CDR3 is 14 amino acids. Germline CDR1 SGHNT, CDR2 YENEEA. Trimming took off 0 bases at V and 2 bases at J, with 7 bases between the two ends. As DNA, the CDR3 is TGTGCCAGCAGCTTAGATCACAGCAACTATGGCTACACCTTC. Its translation is CASSLDHSNYGYTF.

The chain combines TRBV5-4 with TRBJ1-5, with D tentatively TRBD1 (5 bases). The CDR3 loop spans 14 amino acids. Between the trimmed V and J ends, which lost 0 bases and 7 bases, there was a span of 11 bases. Germline-derived CDR1 and CDR2 are SGHNT and YYREEE (reference sequence). CDR3 in DNA: TGTGCCAGCAGCTTGGGATCGGGGGACCAGCCCCAGCATTTT. Its translation is CASSLGSGDQPQHF.

J is TRBJ2-2 and V is TRBV5-4, with 10 bases fitting TRBD2. With 2 bases clipped from V and 6 bases from J, the junction kept 13 bases outside the gene matches. The CDR3 has 18 amino acids. The germline CDR1 and CDR2 sequences are SGHNT and YYREEE (reference sequence). The CDR3 region is CASSFRAGGPQVAGELFF. The CDR3 nucleotides read TGTGCCAGCAGCTTTAGAGCGGGGGGGCCCCAAGTCGCCGGGGAGCTGTTTTTT.

The chain has TRBV28 and TRBJ1-2; D is unclear. V shed 3 bases and J shed 2 bases, with 13 bases lying between them. The CDR3 extends over 15 amino acids. CDR1 is MDHEN, CDR2 SYDVKM, per germline. In nucleotides, the CDR3 is TGTGCCAGCAGTTTGCCCCGGACGGGAAACTATGGCTACACCTTC. Translated, it gives CASSLPRTGNYGYTF.

The CDR3 DNA sequence: TGTGCCAGCAGCGGTGGCACTGAAGCTTTCTTT. Amino acid sequence: CASSGGTEAFF. The rearrangement links TRBV2 to TRBJ1-1; the D is unclear. The CDR3 loop spans 11 amino acids. V gave up 6 bases and J gave up 4 bases, with 6 bases separating them. Germline loops: CDR1 SNHLY, CDR2 FYNNEI.

This clone showed up just once. The chain carries TRBV27 and TRBJ2-7; the match to TRBD1 covers 9 bases. The CDR3 runs to 14 residues. With V trimmed by 8 bases and J by 4 bases, 9 bases remained unmatched. Germline CDR1 reads MNHEY; CDR2 reads SMNVEV (reference sequence). CDR3 DNA sequence: TGTGCCAGCTCCCCGTTGGGACAGGGTTACGAGCAGTACTTC. Encoded protein: CASSPLGQGYEQYF.

This chain joins TRBV28 and TRBJ1-5; 7 bases are a match to TRBD1. The V gene's germline CDR1 is MDHEN and CDR2 SYDVKM. J lost 0 bases, V lost 1 base, and 3 bases had no gene match. This CDR3 has 16 amino acids. The CDR3 DNA follows: TGTGCCAGCAGTTTATTGAGGACAGGTAGCAATCAGCCCCAGCATTTT. Its protein product is CASSLLRTGSNQPQHF. Full variable domain (outside the CDR3, taken from reference TRBV28 and TRBJ1-5): DVKVTQSSRYLVKRTGEKVFLECVQDMDHENMFWYRQDPGLGLRLIYFSYDVKMKEKGDIPEGYSVSREKKERFSLILESASTNQTSMYLCASSLLRTGSNQPQHFGDGTRLSIL.

This clone showed up just once. DNA of the CDR3: TGTGCCAGCAGCTTAGCAGCTAATCAGCCCCAGCATTTT. Protein: CASSLAANQPQHF. The gene calls are TRBV11-1 and TRBJ1-5; D gene uncertain. The germline V gene has CDR1 SGHAT and CDR2 FQDESV (reference sequence). V was cut by 0 bases and J by 4 bases, with 4 bases left in between. This CDR3 spans 13 amino acids. The full variable domain, rest sourced from reference TRBV11-1 and TRBJ1-5, is EAEVAQSPRYKITEKSQAVAFWCDPISGHATLYWYRQILGQGPELLVQFQDESVVDDSQLPKDRFSAERLKGVDSTLKIQPAELGDSAMYLCASSLAANQPQHFGDGTRLSIL.

J is TRBJ2-7 and V is TRBV18; 7 nucleotides agree with TRBD1. Looked up from germline, CDR1 is KGHSH and CDR2 is LQKENI. This CDR3 spans 13 amino acids. The V gene end was trimmed by 2 bases and the J gene end by 2 bases; junction bases not matched to a gene: 0. DNA of the CDR3: TGTGCCAGCTCACCAGGGACAGCCTACGAGCAGTACTTC. This gives the protein CASSPGTAYEQYF.

The CDR3 loop reads CASSRIAGHLSTDTQYF. Written as DNA, the CDR3 is TGTGCCAGCAGCCGTATAGCGGGGCACCTTAGCACAGATACGCAGTATTTT. The chain carries TRBV5-4 and TRBJ2-3, with 8 positions matching TRBD2. Germline V gives CDR1 SGHNT, CDR2 YYREEE (reference sequence). This CDR3 comprises 17 residues. V dropped 4 bases and J dropped 0; count of bases not matched to a gene: 10. Full variable domain (remainder filled in from reference TRBV5-4 and TRBJ2-3): ETGVTQSPTHLIKTRGQQVTLRCSSQSGHNTVSWYQQALGQGPQFIFQYYREEENGRGNFPPRFSGLQFPNYSSELNVNALELDDSALYLCASSRIAGHLSTDTQYFGPGTRLTVL.

This chain links TRBV21-1 with TRBJ2-3; no DNA check was done on the table's D call, TRBD1. TRBV21-1 is a listed pseudogene. CDR3 size: 16 residues. CDR3 loop: CASSIKSGTGTDTQYF. The CDR3 DNA follows: TGTGCCAGCAGCATCAAGTCGGGGACAGGCACAGATACGCAGTATTTT.

Notes on this clone: One end of the junction fails to match germline, which may point to a read error. The chain couples TRBV2 to TRBJ2-7; 7 bases agree with TRBD2. Germline lookup yields CDR1 SNHLY and CDR2 FYNNEI. The CDR3 is made up of 10 amino acids. CDR3 in amino acids: CASSDREGSF. CDR3 coding DNA: TGTGCCAGCAGTGACAGGGAGGGCTCTTTC.

The genes are TRBV19 and TRBJ1-6; TRBD1 aligns across 7 bases. The CDR3 has 16 amino acids. V lost 5 bases to trimming and J lost 7 bases; unmatched junction nucleotides: 11. Germline loops: CDR1 LNHDA, CDR2 SQIVND (reference sequence). CDR3 nucleotide sequence: TGTGCCAGTAGTGCAAACCCGGGACAGTTGAATTCACCCCTCCACTTT. Its translation is CASSANPGQLNSPLHF.

The chain employs TRBV27 and TRBJ2-7; 11 bases match TRBD2. Trimming at V came to 5 bases and at J to 3 bases, leaving 3 bases not matched to a gene. CDR3 size: 14 residues. Germline assignment: CDR1 MNHEY and CDR2 SMNVEV (reference sequence). The CDR3 nucleotides are TGTGCCAGCAGTCCCGGGACTAGCGGCTACGAGCAGTACTTC. Encoded protein: CASSPGTSGYEQYF.

The chain has TRBV9 and TRBJ2-3, with TRBD2 as a possible D gene (6 bases). The V gene lost 7 bases and the J gene lost 4 bases, with 19 bases spanning the gap. The germline V gene has CDR1 SGDLS and CDR2 YYNGEE. The CDR3 is made up of 15 amino acids. The CDR3 DNA reads as TGTGCCAGCGGGAGTGGGAGGTGGTCGGCAGATACGCAGTATTTT. It specifies CASGSGRWSADTQYF.

The rearrangement links TRBV25-1 to TRBJ1-3; tentative D call: TRBD1 (6 bases). Trimming removed 1 base at V and 8 bases at J, with 21 bases between. This CDR3 contains 17 residues. Germline V lookup: CDR1 MGHDK, CDR2 SYGVNS. CDR3 region: CASSESAGAPFGDTIYF. The CDR3 DNA reads as TGTGCCAGCAGTGAATCGGCAGGGGCCCCTTTCGGTGACACCATATATTTT.

The chain carries TRBV3-1 (or the pseudogene TRBV3-2) and TRBJ1-1; the D gene is possibly TRBD1 (5 bases). Trimming took 0 bases from V and 6 from J, leaving 8 bases between them. The germline CDR1 and CDR2 sequences are LGHDT and YNNKEL (reference sequence). The CDR3 loop spans 13 amino acids. CDR3 in DNA: TGTGCCAGCAGCCAAGACAGGGTCGCTGAAGCTTTCTTT. Translating gives CASSQDRVAEAFF.

This clone was counted many times. The J gene is TRBJ2-1, the V gene TRBV25-1; 7 bases align to TRBD1. With V trimmed by 2 bases and J by 5 bases, 12 bases remained unmatched. CDR3 length: 17 amino acids. Germline V gene data show CDR1 as MGHDK and CDR2 as SYGVNS. Here the CDR3 reads CASSEEGDRVSHNEQFF. The CDR3 DNA reads as TGTGCCAGCAGTGAAGAGGGTGACAGGGTAAGTCACAATGAGCAGTTCTTC.

The chain combines TRBV18 with TRBJ1-3, with D possibly TRBD1 on 6 matching bases. Per the germline V gene, CDR1 is KGHSH and CDR2 is LQKENI. The CDR3 length is 15 residues. V was shortened by 2 bases and J by 2 bases, with 10 bases between the two germline ends. The CDR3 DNA sequence: TGTGCCAGCTCACCAATACAGGGCACTGGAAACACCATATATTTT. Translated, it gives CASSPIQGTGNTIYF.

The chain uses TRBV3-1 (or the pseudogene TRBV3-2) and TRBJ2-2; 10 nucleotides align to TRBD1. Losses at the gene ends were 8 bases for V and 0 bases for J; bases not matched to a gene: 9. This CDR3 contains 17 residues. The germline gives CDR1 LGHDT, CDR2 YNNKEL (reference sequence). CDR3 residues: CASGDRGRPANTGELFF. CDR3 DNA: TGTGCCAGCGGGGACAGGGGTAGACCCGCGAACACCGGGGAGCTGTTTTTT.

The rearrangement links TRBV7-8 to TRBJ1-3; possibly TRBD1 for D (5 bases). The V gene lost 2 bases and the J gene lost 0 bases, with 8 bases spanning the gap. This CDR3 is 15 amino acids long. Germline V lookup: CDR1 SGHVS, CDR2 FQNEAQ. In nucleotides, the CDR3 is TGTGCCAGCAGCTTAAGTAGGGGCTCTGGAAACACCATATATTTT. Translating it yields CASSLSRGSGNTIYF.